Sequencing of this TCR beta chain was carried out in a study of T cell repertoires in cytomegalovirus infection. As to this clonotype: Its antigen is not known.

Study-level points and caveats: Carriers of CMV plus the relevant HLA were identified by cumulative public TCR beta family frequency.

TCRdb independently ran MiXCR on the reads; one entry per CDR3 protein. The repertoire includes about 210,000 distinct CDR3 sequences, 6% to 8% of them detected once, and around 6% sits in the top ten. There are 12 residues in the CDR3. Germline CDR1 and CDR2: LNHNV and YYDKDF (reference sequence). V lost 6 bases and J lost 6; bases outside the gene matches: 1. The TCR comes from a human donor in good health (CMV status not recorded). Some clones in this sample may be carry-over from other donors' samples. Sequenced: PBMCs. The rearrangement joins TRBV15 to TRBJ1-5, with 8 nucleotides matching TRBD1. The CDR3 spells CATSTGGQPQHF. CDR3 coding DNA: TGTGCCACCAGTACAGGGGGTCAGCCCCAGCATTTT.